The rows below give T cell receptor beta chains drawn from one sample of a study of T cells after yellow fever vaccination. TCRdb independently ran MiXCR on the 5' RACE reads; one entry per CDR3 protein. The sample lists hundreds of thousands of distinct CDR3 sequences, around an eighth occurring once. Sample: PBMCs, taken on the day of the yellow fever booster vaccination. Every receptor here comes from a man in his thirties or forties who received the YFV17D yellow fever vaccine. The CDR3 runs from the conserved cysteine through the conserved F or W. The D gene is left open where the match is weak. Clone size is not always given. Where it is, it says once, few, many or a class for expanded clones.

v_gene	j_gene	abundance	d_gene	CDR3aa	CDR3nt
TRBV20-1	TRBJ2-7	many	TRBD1	CSALPGQGNEQYF	TGCAGTGCCCTACCGGGACAGGGGAACGAGCAGTACTTC
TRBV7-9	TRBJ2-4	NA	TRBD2	CASSLVAGDRPKNIQYF	TGTGCCAGCAGCTTAGTAGCGGGAGATAGGCCCAAAAACATTCAGTACTTC
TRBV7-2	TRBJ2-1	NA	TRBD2	CASSPGLAGFFF	TGTGCCAGCAGCCCGGGACTAGCGGGTTTCTTCTTC
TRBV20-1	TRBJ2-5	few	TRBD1	CSAPPGTGMETQYF	TGCAGTGCCCCGCCCGGGACAGGGATGGAGACCCAGTACTTC
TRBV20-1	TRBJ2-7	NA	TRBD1	CSAQTGRQGSGEQYF	TGCAGTGCCCAGACGGGTAGACAGGGGTCGGGGGAGCAGTACTTC
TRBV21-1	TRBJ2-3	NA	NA	CASSSPGCTDTQYF	TGTGCCAGCAGCAGCCCGGGATGCACAGATACGCAGTATTTT
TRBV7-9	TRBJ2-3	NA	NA	CAVSGGSASTDTQYF	TGTGCCGTTTCCGGGGGTAGCGCGAGCACAGATACGCAGTATTTT
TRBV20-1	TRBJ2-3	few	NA	CSASGSIGDTQYF	TGCAGTGCTAGCGGGAGCATTGGAGATACGCAGTATTTT
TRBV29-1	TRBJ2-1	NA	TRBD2	CATSGAYNEQFF	TGCGCGACTAGCGGAGCCTACAATGAGCAGTTCTTC
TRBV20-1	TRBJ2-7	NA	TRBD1	CSARRDSSYEQYF	TGCAGTGCTAGACGGGACAGCTCCTACGAGCAGTACTTC
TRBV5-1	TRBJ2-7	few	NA	CASSLAVGKHEQYF	TGCGCCAGCAGCTTGGCCGTAGGGAAGCACGAGCAGTACTTC
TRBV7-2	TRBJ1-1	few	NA	CASSGGTPEGTFF	TGTGCCAGCAGCGGCGGGACACCTGAGGGAACTTTCTTT
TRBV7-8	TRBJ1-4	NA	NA	CASSLQATDEKLFF	TGTGCCAGCAGCCTTCAGGCTACCGATGAAAAACTGTTTTTT
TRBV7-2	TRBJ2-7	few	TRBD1	CASSARDRDYEQYF	TGTGCCAGCAGCGCCCGGGACAGAGACTACGAGCAGTACTTC
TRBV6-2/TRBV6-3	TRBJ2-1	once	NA	CASSSRGPYHNEQFF	TGTGCCAGCAGTTCACGGGGTCCGTATCACAATGAGCAGTTCTTC
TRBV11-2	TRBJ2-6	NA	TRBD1	CASSATGVGSSGANVLTF	TGTGCCAGCAGCGCGACAGGGGTGGGAAGCTCTGGGGCCAACGTCCTGACTTTC
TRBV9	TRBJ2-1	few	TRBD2	CASSVDPGTMRQFF	TGTGCCAGCAGCGTCGACCCCGGGACTATGAGGCAGTTCTTC
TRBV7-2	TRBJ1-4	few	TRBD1	CASSFKTGTSEKLFF	TGTGCCAGCAGCTTTAAGACAGGGACAAGTGAAAAACTGTTTTTT
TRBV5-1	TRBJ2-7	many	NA	CASSLEGRARYEQYF	TGCGCCAGCAGCTTGGAGGGACGTGCGCGCTACGAGCAGTACTTC
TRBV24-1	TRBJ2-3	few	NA	CATSEPTGAPADTQYF	TGTGCCACCAGTGAACCGACTGGCGCCCCGGCAGATACGCAGTATTTT
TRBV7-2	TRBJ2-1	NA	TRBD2	CASSLAPPGLAGDEQFF	TGTGCCAGCAGCTTAGCGCCACCGGGACTAGCGGGAGATGAGCAGTTCTTC
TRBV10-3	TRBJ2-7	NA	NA	CAISGRSGYEQYF	TGTGCCATCTCCGGGAGATCGGGCTACGAGCAGTACTTC
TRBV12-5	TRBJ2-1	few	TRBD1	CASGPGTAVRNEQFF	TGTGCTAGTGGCCCCGGGACAGCAGTTCGGAATGAGCAGTTCTTC
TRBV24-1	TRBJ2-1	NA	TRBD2	CATSDPGLAVGEQFF	TGTGCCACCAGTGACCCGGGACTAGCGGTGGGTGAGCAGTTCTTC
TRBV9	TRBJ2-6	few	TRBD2	CASSVSEREGPGANVLTF	TGTGCCAGCAGCGTAAGCGAGCGGGAGGGCCCTGGGGCCAACGTCCTGACTTTC
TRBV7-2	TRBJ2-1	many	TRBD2	CASSTGLAGVEQFF	TGTGCCAGCAGCACCGGACTAGCGGGAGTGGAGCAGTTCTTC
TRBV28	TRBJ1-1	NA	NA	CASSSGGRATEAFF	TGTGCCAGCAGTTCTGGGGGTAGGGCCACTGAAGCTTTCTTT
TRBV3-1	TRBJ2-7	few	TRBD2	CASSQQIAGYEQYF	TGTGCCAGCAGCCAGCAGATAGCGGGCTACGAGCAGTACTTC
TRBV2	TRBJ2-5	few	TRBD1	CASRTLTRDRAETQYF	TGTGCCAGCAGGACACTCACCCGGGACAGGGCTGAGACCCAGTACTTC
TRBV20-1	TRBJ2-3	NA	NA	CSARPRGTDTQYF	TGCAGTGCTCGGCCTAGGGGCACAGATACGCAGTATTTT
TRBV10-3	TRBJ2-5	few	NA	CAVRDPGWETQYF	TGTGCCGTAAGGGACCCCGGATGGGAGACCCAGTACTTC
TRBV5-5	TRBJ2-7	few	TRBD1	CASSPWTGTSYEQYF	TGTGCCAGCAGCCCATGGACAGGGACCTCCTACGAGCAGTACTTC
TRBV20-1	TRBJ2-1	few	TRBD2	CSASPASGRAEEQFF	TGCAGTGCTTCGCCGGCTAGCGGGAGGGCCGAGGAGCAGTTCTTC